The 12 T cell receptor beta chains reported below all come from one sample, sequenced in a study of low-dose radiotherapy and immunotherapy resistance in tumors. TRAV- and TRBV-specific primers were used for first-strand cDNA, which covered alpha and beta chains. Using a constant-region primer together with a V-primer adapter, TCRs were subjected to 15 to 25 PCR cycles of amplification. TCRdb used MiXCR to reprocess the reads, holding one entry per CDR3 protein. The sample contains over 15,000 distinct CDR3 sequences, around 72% of which appear only once. Receptors originate from a human donor with advanced metastatic prostate, ovarian, gallbladder or colorectal cancer (not recorded which). This table probably holds off-target reads from a library built for another chain.

The chain recombines TRBV7-6 with TRBJ1-1; D is unresolved. Germline V lookup: CDR1 SGHVS, CDR2 FNYEAQ. The CDR3 is 12 amino acids. The CDR3: CVVSGTNTEAFF. The CDR3 DNA reads as TGTGTCGTAAGCGGAACAAACACTGAAGCTTTCTTT.

This sequence joins TRBV4-1 and TRBJ2-3; TRBD2 aligns across 12 bases. Germline-derived CDR1 and CDR2 are MGHRA and YSYEKL. After removal of 2 bases from V and 2 bases from J, the junction contained 5 bases not matched to a gene. CDR3 length: 17 residues. CDR3 nucleotide sequence: TGCGCCAGCAGCCAACCGGCTAGCGGGAGGGACACAGATACGCAGTATTTT. It translates to CASSQPASGRDTDTQYF.

The gene calls are TRBV6-2 or TRBV6-3 and TRBJ2-3, with D perhaps TRBD1 or TRBD2 (5 bases each). The CDR3 runs to 13 residues. CDR1 and CDR2 from the germline V gene are MNHEY and SVGEGT. Trimming took off 6 bases at V and 0 bases at J, with 7 bases between the two ends. This CDR3 is CASRRGSTDTQYF. The CDR3 DNA follows: TGTGCCAGCAGGAGGGGCAGCACAGATACGCAGTATTTT.

The chain recombines TRBV13 with TRBJ2-2, with D hard to call. Trimming cost V 4 bases and J 6 bases, with 15 bases left between them. Germline V gene sequence: CDR1 PRHDT, CDR2 FYEKMQ (reference sequence). The CDR3 covers 15 residues. The CDR3 DNA reads TGTGCCAGCAGCTCCCGGGCCCCTAGGGCCGGGGAGCTGTTTTTT. Amino acid sequence: CASSSRAPRAGELFF.

The chain carries TRBV11-3 and TRBJ2-5; 7 bases are a match to TRBD2. CDR3 length equals 16 residues. Germline-derived CDR1 and CDR2 are SGHNT and YENEEA. The junction had 10 bases not matched to a gene; V was cut back by 1 base and J by 5 bases. CDR3 coding DNA: TGTGCCAGCAGCTTAGGCGCTTGGAGCGGGGAGGAGACCCAGTACTTC. Protein product: CASSLGAWSGEETQYF.

This clonotype has just a few counts. V is TRBV5-5 and J is TRBJ2-4; TRBD2 is a possible D gene (7 bases). Germline values: CDR1 SGHKS, CDR2 YYEKEE (reference sequence). V dropped 2 bases and J dropped 4 bases, with 13 bases sitting between them. The CDR3 runs 15 residues. CDR3 DNA: TGTGCCAGCAGCTTACAGGGACTACCAAAAAACATTCAGTACTTC. Protein sequence: CASSLQGLPKNIQYF.

This clonotype has more than one count but fewer than ten. The rearrangement links TRBV5-1 to TRBJ2-3; 10 bases agree with TRBD2. The germline gives CDR1 SGHRS, CDR2 YFSETQ. J lost 3 bases, V lost 2 bases, and 12 bases had no gene match. The CDR3 length is 18 residues. The CDR3 loop is CASSFISSGSGGTDTQYF. In DNA, the CDR3 is TGCGCCAGCAGCTTCATTTCTAGCGGGAGTGGCGGAACAGATACGCAGTATTTT.

This clonotype has a single count. V gene TRBV7-2 combines with J gene TRBJ2-1; 11 bases fit TRBD1. The CDR3 sequence is 16 residues long. Germline assignment: CDR1 SGHTA and CDR2 FQGNSA. J was trimmed by 9 bases and V by 2 bases; bases with no gene match: 9. DNA for the CDR3: TGTGCCAGCAGCTTACTTTGGGGACAGGGGGAAGGTGAGCAGTTCTTC. It encodes CASSLLWGQGEGEQFF.

A note on this clonotype: At one end, the junction sequence differs from germline, possibly due to a read error. The genes are TRBV6-1 and TRBJ2-7, with 13 bases lining up with TRBD2. The CDR3 totals 15 residues. From germline, CDR1 is MNHNS and CDR2 SASEGT. DNA of the CDR3: TGTGCCAGCAGCGAAGGGACTAGCGGGAAGTACGAGCAGTACTTC. This translates into CASSEGTSGKYEQYF.

The rearrangement uses TRBV7-2 and TRBJ2-7; D might be TRBD1 (6 bases). The CDR3 length is 14 residues. Trimming cost V 5 bases and J 2 bases, with 13 bases left between them. Per the germline V gene, CDR1 is SGHTA and CDR2 is FQGNSA. The CDR3 is CASSPWAGAYEQYF. Written as DNA, the CDR3 is TGTGCCAGCAGCCCTTGGGCAGGGGCCTACGAGCAGTACTTC.

The rearrangement uses TRBV19 and TRBJ1-5; D perhaps matches TRBD1 (6 bases). The CDR3 loop spans 15 amino acids. The germline V gene has CDR1 LNHDA and CDR2 SQIVND (reference sequence). V gave up 3 bases and J gave up 0 bases, with 9 bases separating them. CDR3 nucleotides: TGTGCCAGTAGTATGGTGGGGGCTAGCAATCAGCCCCAGCATTTT. Amino acid sequence: CASSMVGASNQPQHF.

The chain uses TRBV28 and TRBJ1-5; unclear D gene. The V end was cut by 6 bases, the J end by 5 bases, with 14 bases between. CDR3 length equals 14 residues. Germline V gene lookup returns CDR1 MDHEN and CDR2 SYDVKM. CDR3 sequence reads: CASSLDGIDQPQHF. The DNA for the CDR3 is TGTGCCAGCAGCCTGGACGGGATTGATCAGCCCCAGCATTTT.